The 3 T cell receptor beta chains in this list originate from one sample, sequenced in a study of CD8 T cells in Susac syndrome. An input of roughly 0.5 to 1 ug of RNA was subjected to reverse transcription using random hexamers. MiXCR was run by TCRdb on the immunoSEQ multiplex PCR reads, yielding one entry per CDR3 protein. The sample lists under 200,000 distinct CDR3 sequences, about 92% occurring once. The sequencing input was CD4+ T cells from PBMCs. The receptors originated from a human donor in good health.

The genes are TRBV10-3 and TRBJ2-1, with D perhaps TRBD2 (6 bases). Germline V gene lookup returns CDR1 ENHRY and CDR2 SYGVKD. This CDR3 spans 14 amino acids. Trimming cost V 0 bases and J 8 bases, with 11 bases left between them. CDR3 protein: CAISESISGDEQFF. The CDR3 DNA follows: TGTGCCATCAGTGAGTCGATCTCGGGGGATGAGCAGTTCTTC.

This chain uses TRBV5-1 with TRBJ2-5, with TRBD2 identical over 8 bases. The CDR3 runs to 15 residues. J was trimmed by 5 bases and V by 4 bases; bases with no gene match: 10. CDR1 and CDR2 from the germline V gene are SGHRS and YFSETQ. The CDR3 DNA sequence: TGCGCCAGCAGCCCGAATGGACTAGCCTGGGAGACCCAGTACTTC. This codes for CASSPNGLAWETQYF.

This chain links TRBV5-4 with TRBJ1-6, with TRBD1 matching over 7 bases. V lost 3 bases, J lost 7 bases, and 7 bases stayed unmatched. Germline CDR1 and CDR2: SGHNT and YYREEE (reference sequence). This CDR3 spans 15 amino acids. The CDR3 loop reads CASSSPSGGNSPLHF. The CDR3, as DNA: TGTGCCAGCAGCTCACCCTCAGGGGGGAATTCACCCCTCCACTTT.